This entry concerns a single T cell receptor beta chain. The antigen remains unidentified. Sequenced by immunoSEQ multiplex PCR; TCRdb stores in-frame clones only, minus some. Here the sample spans some 11,000 clones, 60% to 75% being singletons. V gave up 3 bases and J gave up 6 bases, with 14 bases separating them. The CDR3 spans 14 residues. Germline V gene sequence: CDR1 LNHDA, CDR2 SQIVND (reference sequence). This sample was included in a study of T cells in localized non-small cell lung cancer. Study-wide findings and caveats: When the top 100 tumor clones were examined, a median approximately 54 of them also appeared in the adjacent lung, which was paired and uninvolved. Heterogeneity is still possible, as just one tumor region was sequenced.

The J gene is TRBJ1-1, the V gene TRBV19; D is unresolved. The sample here was peripheral blood, taken before any cancer treatment. The clonotype was recovered from a male donor aged 60 or over with stage I lung adenocarcinoma. CDR3 amino acids: CASSMGSRLSEAFF. The CDR3 coding sequence is TGTGCCAGTAGTATGGGGAGTAGGCTCTCTGAAGCTTTCTTT.